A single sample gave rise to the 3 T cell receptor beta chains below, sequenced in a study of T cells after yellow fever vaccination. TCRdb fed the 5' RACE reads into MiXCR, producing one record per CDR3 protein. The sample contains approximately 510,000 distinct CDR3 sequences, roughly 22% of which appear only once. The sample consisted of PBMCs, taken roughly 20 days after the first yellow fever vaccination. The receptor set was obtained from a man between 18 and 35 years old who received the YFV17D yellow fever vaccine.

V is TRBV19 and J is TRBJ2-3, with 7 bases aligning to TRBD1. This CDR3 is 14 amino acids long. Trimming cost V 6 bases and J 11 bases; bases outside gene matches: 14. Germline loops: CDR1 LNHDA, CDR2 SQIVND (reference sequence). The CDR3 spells CASSSGTDRGGQYF. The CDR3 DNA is TGTGCCAGTAGCTCCGGGACAGACCGCGGTGGGCAGTATTTT.

DNA of the CDR3: TGCAGTGCCAAGCATACCCACTCTAGCACAGATACGCAGTATTTT. This gives the protein CSAKHTHSSTDTQYF. V and J are TRBV20-1 and TRBJ2-3; no definite D call. Germline lookup yields CDR1 DFQATT and CDR2 SNEGSKA (reference sequence). Deletions cut 6 bases from V and 0 bases from J, with 16 bases between. The CDR3 length is 15 residues.

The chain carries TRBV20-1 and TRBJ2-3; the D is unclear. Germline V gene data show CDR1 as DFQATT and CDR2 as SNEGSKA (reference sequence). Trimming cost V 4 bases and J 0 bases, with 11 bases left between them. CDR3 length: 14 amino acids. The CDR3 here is CSAKKFESTDTQYF. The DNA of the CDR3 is TGCAGTGCTAAAAAGTTCGAAAGCACAGATACGCAGTATTTT.